This T cell receptor (beta chain) derives from a study of immune heterogeneity within non-small cell lung tumors. By its share, this clonotype is medium-sized. Multiplex PCR amplified TCR beta CDR3 with 32 V and 13 J primers. TCRdb passed the multiplex PCR reads through MiXCR, listing each CDR3 protein once. The table records about 10,000 distinct CDR3 sequences, around a sixth of them present only once. CDR3 size: 16 residues. V was clipped by 6 bases and J by 6 bases; unmatched bases: 12. Germline loops: CDR1 KGHDR, CDR2 SFDVKD. Bulk tumor genomic DNA, roughly 540 ng per sample, was the template. During surgery, each primary tumor gave multiple biopsies spaced as far apart as possible. The cohort was untreated, with newly diagnosed non-small cell lung cancer undergoing curative surgery. Newly diagnosed patients with non-small cell lung cancer who were having surgery with curative intent served as donors.

Sequencing was done on a sample of lung tumor tissue. The chain couples TRBV24-1 to TRBJ1-2, with TRBD1 identical over 10 bases. The clonotype originates from a man aged 40-49 years with non-small cell lung cancer. The CDR3 nucleotides read TGTGCCACCAGTCACCCGACAGGGGGCCAAGGGGATGGCTACACCTTC. Translating gives CATSHPTGGQGDGYTF.